This is a list of T cell receptor beta chains from one sample in a study of blood T cell repertoires in COVID-19. The data were produced by immunoSEQ multiplex PCR, yet TCRdb's version contains in-frame clones alone and is incomplete. This sample has about 150,000 clones, with approximately 80% found just once. Source material: peripheral blood. The receptors come from a man in his 60s with acute or convalescent COVID-19. CDR3s include the opening cysteine and the closing phenylalanine or tryptophan. Fields, in order: V gene, D gene, clone size, J gene, CDR3 protein, CDR3 DNA. The D gene is left open where the match is weak. Size is stated for part of the rows, as once, few or many counts, or as a class when the clone is expanded.

v_call: TRBV5-1
d_call: -
clone_size: -
j_call: TRBJ1-5
cdr3_aa: CASSLDGAPNQPQHF
cdr3_nt: TGCGCCAGCAGCTTGGATGGGGCTCCCAATCAGCCCCAGCATTTT

v_call: TRBV4-1
d_call: TRBD2
clone_size: -
j_call: TRBJ2-3
cdr3_aa: CASSQGASGNAGTQYF
cdr3_nt: TGCGCCAGCAGCCAAGGTGCTAGCGGGAATGCGGGTACGCAGTATTTT

v_call: TRBV7-2
d_call: -
clone_size: -
j_call: TRBJ1-1
cdr3_aa: CASSKGYAEAFF
cdr3_nt: TGTGCCAGCAGCAAGGGGTACGCTGAAGCTTTCTTT

v_call: TRBV4-3
d_call: -
clone_size: few
j_call: TRBJ2-3
cdr3_aa: CASSQDPSGTLTDTQYF
cdr3_nt: TGCGCCAGCAGCCAAGATCCCTCCGGGACACTCACAGATACGCAGTATTTT

v_call: TRBV29-1
d_call: -
clone_size: -
j_call: TRBJ2-1
cdr3_aa: CSGQRQGRGAEQFF
cdr3_nt: TGCAGCGGACAACGCCAAGGGCGGGGAGCTGAGCAGTTCTTC

v_call: TRBV2
d_call: TRBD1
clone_size: few
j_call: TRBJ1-1
cdr3_aa: CASSLGQVNTEAFF
cdr3_nt: TGTGCCAGCAGCCTGGGACAGGTGAACACTGAAGCTTTCTTT

v_call: TRBV6-5
d_call: -
clone_size: -
j_call: TRBJ1-2
cdr3_aa: CASSSDTPGVGYTF
cdr3_nt: TGTGCCAGCAGTTCCGATACCCCGGGGGTGGGCTACACCTTC

v_call: TRBV18
d_call: TRBD1
clone_size: -
j_call: TRBJ2-1
cdr3_aa: CASSPPEDRDEQFF
cdr3_nt: TGTGCCAGCTCACCCCCAGAGGACAGGGACGAGCAGTTCTTC

v_call: TRBV28
d_call: TRBD1
clone_size: -
j_call: TRBJ1-6
cdr3_aa: CASSLRQGASSPLHF
cdr3_nt: TGTGCCAGCAGTTTAAGGCAGGGGGCTAGTTCACCCCTCCACTTT

v_call: TRBV7-9
d_call: TRBD1
clone_size: once
j_call: TRBJ1-5
cdr3_aa: CASSLGTGGPQPQHF
cdr3_nt: TGTGCCAGCAGCTTAGGGACAGGGGGGCCTCAGCCCCAGCATTTT

v_call: TRBV6-6
d_call: TRBD1
clone_size: -
j_call: TRBJ2-7
cdr3_aa: CASTYSTGLVIYEQYF
cdr3_nt: TGTGCCAGCACCTACTCGACAGGGTTGGTCATCTACGAGCAGTACTTC

v_call: TRBV5-1
d_call: TRBD2
clone_size: -
j_call: TRBJ2-7
cdr3_aa: CASSFAPGTSGPNGDEQYF
cdr3_nt: TGCGCCAGCAGCTTTGCCCCCGGGACTAGCGGGCCAAACGGCGACGAGCAGTACTTC

v_call: TRBV29-1
d_call: -
clone_size: -
j_call: TRBJ2-1
cdr3_aa: CSVAGGREQFF
cdr3_nt: TGCAGCGTTGCGGGGGGCAGGGAGCAGTTCTTC

v_call: TRBV27
d_call: TRBD1
clone_size: -
j_call: TRBJ1-6
cdr3_aa: CASSLAGGHSPLHF
cdr3_nt: TGTGCCAGCAGTTTGGCAGGGGGCCATTCACCCCTCCACTTT

v_call: TRBV3-1/TRBV3-2
d_call: TRBD2
clone_size: -
j_call: TRBJ2-7
cdr3_aa: CASSRGTSGSYEQYF
cdr3_nt: TGTGCCAGCAGCAGGGGGACTAGCGGCTCCTACGAGCAGTACTTC

v_call: TRBV10-3
d_call: TRBD2
clone_size: -
j_call: TRBJ2-3
cdr3_aa: CAITGGPQDTQYF
cdr3_nt: TGTGCCATCACGGGGGGGCCTCAAGATACGCAGTATTTT

v_call: TRBV7-2
d_call: -
clone_size: -
j_call: TRBJ1-1
cdr3_aa: CASSADSKSRAFF
cdr3_nt: TGTGCCAGCAGCGCCGACAGCAAATCTCGAGCTTTCTTT

v_call: TRBV5-1
d_call: -
clone_size: -
j_call: TRBJ2-6
cdr3_aa: CASSSTPGTGANVLTF
cdr3_nt: TGCGCCAGCAGCTCAACCCCCGGGACTGGGGCCAACGTCCTGACTTTC

v_call: TRBV7-3
d_call: -
clone_size: -
j_call: TRBJ2-2
cdr3_aa: CASSPRVSAGELFF
cdr3_nt: TGTGCCAGCAGCCCCAGGGTTTCCGCCGGGGAGCTGTTTTTT

v_call: TRBV30
d_call: -
clone_size: -
j_call: TRBJ1-3
cdr3_aa: CAWTNGGLITNTIYF
cdr3_nt: TGTGCCTGGACCAACGGGGGGCTGATCACAAACACCATATATTTT

v_call: TRBV18
d_call: TRBD1
clone_size: -
j_call: TRBJ2-1
cdr3_aa: CASSTGTQGWNEQFF
cdr3_nt: TGTGCCAGCTCGACCGGGACACAGGGGTGGAATGAGCAGTTCTTC

v_call: TRBV7-3
d_call: TRBD1
clone_size: -
j_call: TRBJ1-4
cdr3_aa: CASRSTGGREKLFF
cdr3_nt: TGTGCCAGCAGATCCACAGGGGGCCGTGAAAAACTGTTTTTT

v_call: TRBV27
d_call: TRBD1
clone_size: -
j_call: TRBJ1-5
cdr3_aa: CASSITGTGPSNQPQHF
cdr3_nt: TGTGCCAGCAGTATTACCGGGACAGGGCCTAGCAATCAGCCCCAGCATTTT

v_call: TRBV6-6
d_call: -
clone_size: once
j_call: TRBJ1-1
cdr3_aa: CASRPQQVMNTEAFF
cdr3_nt: TGTGCCAGCAGACCGCAACAGGTTATGAACACTGAAGCTTTCTTT

v_call: TRBV3-1/TRBV3-2
d_call: TRBD1
clone_size: -
j_call: TRBJ1-6
cdr3_aa: CACKQGYDSPLHF
cdr3_nt: TGTGCCTGTAAACAGGGGTACGATTCACCCCTCCACTTT

v_call: TRBV3-1/TRBV3-2
d_call: -
clone_size: -
j_call: TRBJ2-2
cdr3_aa: CASSQDRTGLNTGELFF
cdr3_nt: TGTGCCAGCAGCCAAGATAGAACAGGGCTTAACACCGGGGAGCTGTTTTTT

v_call: TRBV5-4
d_call: TRBD1
clone_size: -
j_call: TRBJ2-2
cdr3_aa: CASRLQGDTGELFF
cdr3_nt: TGTGCCAGCAGGCTCCAGGGGGACACCGGGGAGCTGTTTTTT

v_call: TRBV6-1
d_call: TRBD1
clone_size: -
j_call: TRBJ2-2
cdr3_aa: CASSESGTGGSGELFF
cdr3_nt: TGTGCCAGCAGTGAATCTGGGACAGGGGGTTCCGGGGAGCTGTTTTTT

v_call: TRBV7-3
d_call: -
clone_size: -
j_call: TRBJ2-5
cdr3_aa: CASSLNLQETQYF
cdr3_nt: TGTGCCAGCAGCTTAAACTTGCAAGAGACCCAGTACTTC

v_call: TRBV7-2
d_call: -
clone_size: -
j_call: TRBJ1-2
cdr3_aa: CASSLPTENYGYTF
cdr3_nt: TGTGCCAGCAGCTTACCGACAGAGAACTATGGCTACACCTTC

v_call: TRBV5-6
d_call: -
clone_size: -
j_call: TRBJ1-2
cdr3_aa: CASSPGPSGYGYTF
cdr3_nt: TGTGCCAGCAGTCCAGGGCCCTCAGGGTATGGCTACACCTTC

v_call: TRBV7-2
d_call: -
clone_size: -
j_call: TRBJ2-2
cdr3_aa: CASSSQGLNGGELFF
cdr3_nt: TGTGCCAGCAGCTCCCAGGGGTTAAATGGGGGGGAGCTGTTTTTT

v_call: TRBV11-2
d_call: -
clone_size: -
j_call: TRBJ1-3
cdr3_aa: CASSPNRVQGNTIYF
cdr3_nt: TGTGCCAGCAGCCCCAACAGGGTACAAGGAAACACCATATATTTT

v_call: TRBV24-1
d_call: -
clone_size: few
j_call: TRBJ2-2
cdr3_aa: CATSVQGNTGELFF
cdr3_nt: TGTGCCACCAGTGTACAGGGGAACACCGGGGAGCTGTTTTTT

v_call: TRBV6-5
d_call: TRBD1
clone_size: -
j_call: TRBJ2-5
cdr3_aa: CASRTVDRDQETQYF
cdr3_nt: TGTGCCAGCAGAACCGTGGACAGGGACCAAGAGACCCAGTACTTC

v_call: TRBV3-1/TRBV3-2
d_call: -
clone_size: -
j_call: TRBJ2-7
cdr3_aa: CASSQELRQRKSF
cdr3_nt: TGTGCCAGCAGCCAAGAGTTGCGTCAGAGGAAAAGCTTC

v_call: TRBV28
d_call: TRBD2
clone_size: -
j_call: TRBJ2-7
cdr3_aa: CASIGGGTSYEQYF
cdr3_nt: TGTGCCAGCATCGGGGGGGGGACCTCCTACGAGCAGTACTTC

v_call: TRBV18
d_call: -
clone_size: few
j_call: TRBJ1-4
cdr3_aa: CASSPGGTSEKLFF
cdr3_nt: TGTGCCAGCTCACCGGGCGGGACCTCTGAAAAACTGTTTTTT

v_call: TRBV6-5
d_call: -
clone_size: few
j_call: TRBJ1-5
cdr3_aa: CASSPRGEQPQHF
cdr3_nt: TGTGCCAGCAGTCCCCGGGGGGAACAGCCCCAGCATTTT

v_call: TRBV9
d_call: TRBD1
clone_size: -
j_call: TRBJ2-7
cdr3_aa: CASSVGQGSGYEQYF
cdr3_nt: TGTGCCAGCAGCGTAGGACAGGGGAGTGGGTACGAGCAGTACTTC

v_call: TRBV6-6
d_call: -
clone_size: -
j_call: TRBJ2-2
cdr3_aa: CASTTRRGSTGELFF
cdr3_nt: TGTGCCAGCACCACTAGGCGGGGAAGCACCGGGGAGCTGTTTTTT

v_call: TRBV18
d_call: -
clone_size: -
j_call: TRBJ1-4
cdr3_aa: CASSPLGSTNEKLFF
cdr3_nt: TGTGCCAGCTCTCCCCTTGGCTCAACTAATGAAAAACTGTTTTTT